This T cell receptor (beta chain) was identified in a study of blood T cell repertoires in COVID-19. The repertoire was sequenced with immunoSEQ multiplex PCR; TCRdb's copy has only in-frame clones and lacks some. The sample carries about 260,000 clones, 85% to 90% recorded once. The CDR3 has 12 residues. The sample was PBMCs or T cells enriched from blood (not recorded which). The clonotype originates from a woman aged 18-30 years who had recovered from COVID-19. The chain links TRBV21-1 to TRBJ2-1; TRBD2 reflects the table's D call only, with no check against the DNA. TRBV21-1 is assigned pseudogene status. CDR3 in amino acids: CASSNGGPEQFF. The DNA for the CDR3 is TGTGCCAGCAGCAACGGCGGGCCTGAGCAGTTCTTC.